A selection of T cell receptor beta chains follows, all from one sample in a study of OX40 agonist ivuxolimab in advanced cancers. Profiling relied on immunoSEQ multiplex PCR, and the TCRdb table lists in-frame clones only, not all of them. The profile covers 45,000 to 55,000 clones, with approximately 94% appearing a single time and roughly an eighth taken by the ten largest. Sequencing was performed on CD4+ or CD8+ T cells sorted from blood, taken in a trial of the OX40 agonist ivuxolimab. The receptors were gathered from an adult with an advanced solid tumor such as melanoma, head and neck, liver or kidney cancer. The CDR3 runs from the conserved cysteine through the conserved F or W. Fields, in order: D gene, V gene, clone size, J gene, CDR3 DNA, CDR3 protein. The D gene is left open where the match is weak. Part of the rows lack a size; the others show once, few, many or a class for expanded clones.

D gene: .; V gene: TRBV12-5; clone size: .; J gene: TRBJ2-7; CDR3 DNA: TGTGCTAGTGGTTGCCGTTGGAGCCTACCCCTCTACGAGCAGTACTTC; CDR3 protein: CASGCRWSLPLYEQYF
D gene: .; V gene: TRBV19; clone size: .; J gene: TRBJ2-7; CDR3 DNA: TGTGCCAGTAGTATCCCAGGAACCTACGAGCAGTACTTC; CDR3 protein: CASSIPGTYEQYF
D gene: .; V gene: TRBV13; clone size: .; J gene: TRBJ2-7; CDR3 DNA: TGTGCCAGCAGCTTCATTCGAGGGATCCCGGGGGAGCAGTACTTC; CDR3 protein: CASSFIRGIPGEQYF
D gene: .; V gene: TRBV7-8; clone size: .; J gene: TRBJ2-2; CDR3 DNA: TGTGCCAGCAGCTTATCCGGGGAGCTGTTTTTT; CDR3 protein: CASSLSGELFF
D gene: TRBD2; V gene: TRBV19; clone size: .; J gene: TRBJ2-1; CDR3 DNA: TGTGCCAGTAGTGCGGCTAGCGGAAACAATGAGCAGTTCTTC; CDR3 protein: CASSAASGNNEQFF
D gene: .; V gene: TRBV5-1; clone size: .; J gene: TRBJ2-6; CDR3 DNA: TGCGCCAGCACATCAGGGTTGGGGGCCAACGTCCTGACTTTC; CDR3 protein: CASTSGLGANVLTF
D gene: .; V gene: TRBV6-1; clone size: .; J gene: TRBJ2-5; CDR3 DNA: TGTGCCAGCAGTGAAGTCGCGGGTGGGGCGGAGACCCAGTACTTC; CDR3 protein: CASSEVAGGAETQYF
D gene: TRBD1; V gene: TRBV19; clone size: .; J gene: TRBJ2-5; CDR3 DNA: TGTGCCAGTAGTCCCACAGGGGGCATTGAGACCCAGTACTTC; CDR3 protein: CASSPTGGIETQYF
D gene: .; V gene: TRBV7-2; clone size: .; J gene: TRBJ2-3; CDR3 DNA: TGTGCCAGCAGCTTAGGTATTCAGGGGAAGGCAGATACGCAGTATTTT; CDR3 protein: CASSLGIQGKADTQYF
D gene: TRBD1; V gene: TRBV28; clone size: .; J gene: TRBJ1-6; CDR3 DNA: TGTGCCAGCAGAGTAGGGACAGGGGATAATTCACCCCTCCACTTT; CDR3 protein: CASRVGTGDNSPLHF
D gene: .; V gene: TRBV5-1; clone size: .; J gene: TRBJ1-3; CDR3 DNA: TGCGCCAGCATGGCTTCGGGTGGAAACACCATATATTTT; CDR3 protein: CASMASGGNTIYF
D gene: .; V gene: TRBV13; clone size: .; J gene: TRBJ2-3; CDR3 DNA: TGTGCCAGCAGCTTAAGGCGGAGTCAAACGGATACGCAGTATTTT; CDR3 protein: CASSLRRSQTDTQYF
D gene: TRBD1; V gene: TRBV19; clone size: .; J gene: TRBJ2-2; CDR3 DNA: TGTGCCTCAGGGGGCGGGGAGCTGTTTTTT; CDR3 protein: CASGGGELFF
D gene: TRBD1; V gene: TRBV30; clone size: .; J gene: TRBJ2-3; CDR3 DNA: TGTGCCTGGGTAACAGGGGTCCTTAGCACAGATACGCAGTATTTT; CDR3 protein: CAWVTGVLSTDTQYF
D gene: TRBD2; V gene: TRBV4-2; clone size: .; J gene: TRBJ2-3; CDR3 DNA: TGTGCCAGCAGCCAAGATTGGGTAGCGGGTAGCACAGATACGCAGTATTTT; CDR3 protein: CASSQDWVAGSTDTQYF
D gene: .; V gene: TRBV7-9; clone size: .; J gene: TRBJ2-1; CDR3 DNA: TGTGCCAGCAGCCCCCCGGGGGCAGGGGCGTACAATGAGCAGTTCTTC; CDR3 protein: CASSPPGAGAYNEQFF
D gene: .; V gene: TRBV9; clone size: .; J gene: TRBJ2-1; CDR3 DNA: TGTGCCAGCAGCCCCTCTGGGGGCGCCTACAATGAGCAGTTCTTC; CDR3 protein: CASSPSGGAYNEQFF
D gene: TRBD2; V gene: TRBV28; clone size: .; J gene: TRBJ2-1; CDR3 DNA: TGTGCCAGCAGTTTTAGCGGGAGGGCCAATGAGCAGTTCTTC; CDR3 protein: CASSFSGRANEQFF
D gene: .; V gene: TRBV7-9; clone size: .; J gene: TRBJ2-5; CDR3 DNA: TGTGCCAGCAGCCCTACACGTTTACAAGAGACCCAGTACTTC; CDR3 protein: CASSPTRLQETQYF
D gene: .; V gene: TRBV19; clone size: .; J gene: TRBJ2-7; CDR3 DNA: TGTGCCAGTAGTATAGGGGGCGGTGGCTACGAGCAGTACTTC; CDR3 protein: CASSIGGGGYEQYF
D gene: .; V gene: TRBV7-9; clone size: .; J gene: TRBJ2-7; CDR3 DNA: TGTGCCAGCAGCGCGGACACATCTCAAGACGAGCAGTACTTC; CDR3 protein: CASSADTSQDEQYF
D gene: .; V gene: TRBV15; clone size: .; J gene: TRBJ2-7; CDR3 DNA: TGTGCCACCAGCCCGGGACTTTCCTACGAGCAGTACTTC; CDR3 protein: CATSPGLSYEQYF
D gene: .; V gene: TRBV6-6; clone size: once; J gene: TRBJ2-7; CDR3 DNA: TGTGCCAACAGTTACGACAACCCTCCCTACGAGCAGTACTTC; CDR3 protein: CANSYDNPPYEQYF
D gene: .; V gene: TRBV7-2; clone size: .; J gene: TRBJ2-7; CDR3 DNA: TGTGCCAGCAGCTTTCTCAGCAGGCCCCCTAGCGAGCAGTACTTC; CDR3 protein: CASSFLSRPPSEQYF
D gene: .; V gene: TRBV5-1; clone size: .; J gene: TRBJ2-5; CDR3 DNA: TGCGCCAGCAGCTTGGACCCCCAAGAGACCCAGTACTTC; CDR3 protein: CASSLDPQETQYF
D gene: .; V gene: TRBV27; clone size: .; J gene: TRBJ2-7; CDR3 DNA: TGTGCCAGCAGTTACACCGACAGCTCCTACGAGCAGTACTTC; CDR3 protein: CASSYTDSSYEQYF
D gene: .; V gene: TRBV7-9; clone size: .; J gene: TRBJ1-1; CDR3 DNA: TGTGCCAGCAGCTTAGGGGGAATCGCTTTCTTT; CDR3 protein: CASSLGGIAFF
D gene: TRBD2; V gene: TRBV19; clone size: .; J gene: TRBJ2-5; CDR3 DNA: TGTGCCAGTAAGTTCGGGGTGACGACTAGCGGGAGAGGGTGGGAGACCCAGTACTTC; CDR3 protein: CASKFGVTTSGRGWETQYF
D gene: .; V gene: TRBV4-3; clone size: .; J gene: TRBJ1-2; CDR3 DNA: TGCGCCAGCAGCCAAGATCAGGGCTACACCTTC; CDR3 protein: CASSQDQGYTF
D gene: TRBD1; V gene: TRBV7-9; clone size: few; J gene: TRBJ1-1; CDR3 DNA: TGTGCCAGCAGCCCGCCCGGGACAGGGTACACTGAAGCTTTCTTT; CDR3 protein: CASSPPGTGYTEAFF
D gene: TRBD2; V gene: TRBV13; clone size: .; J gene: TRBJ2-7; CDR3 DNA: TGTGCCAGCAGCTTAGGACCCAGCGGGAGCTACGAGCAGTACTTC; CDR3 protein: CASSLGPSGSYEQYF
D gene: TRBD1; V gene: TRBV7-9; clone size: .; J gene: TRBJ2-7; CDR3 DNA: TGTGCCAGCAGCGCAGGGGGTTTGAGCTCCTACGAGCAGTACTTC; CDR3 protein: CASSAGGLSSYEQYF
D gene: .; V gene: TRBV19; clone size: .; J gene: TRBJ2-1; CDR3 DNA: TGTGCCAGTAGTATAGTAGGGACCTCCTACAATGAGCAGTTCTTC; CDR3 protein: CASSIVGTSYNEQFF
D gene: TRBD1; V gene: TRBV29-1; clone size: .; J gene: TRBJ1-1; CDR3 DNA: TGCAGCGTCGAAGACAGGGGGCCGGAAGAAGCTTTCTTT; CDR3 protein: CSVEDRGPEEAFF